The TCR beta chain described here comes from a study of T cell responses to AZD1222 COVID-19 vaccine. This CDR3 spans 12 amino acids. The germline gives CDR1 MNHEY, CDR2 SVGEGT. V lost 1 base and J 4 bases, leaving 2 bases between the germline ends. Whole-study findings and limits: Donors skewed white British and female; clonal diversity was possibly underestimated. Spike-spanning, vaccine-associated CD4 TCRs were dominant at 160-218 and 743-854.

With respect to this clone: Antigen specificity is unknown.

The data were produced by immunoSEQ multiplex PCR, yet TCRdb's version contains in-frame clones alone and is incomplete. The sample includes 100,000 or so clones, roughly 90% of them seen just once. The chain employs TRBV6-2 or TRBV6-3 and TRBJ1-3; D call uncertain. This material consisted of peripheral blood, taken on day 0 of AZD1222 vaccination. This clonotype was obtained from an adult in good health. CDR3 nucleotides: TGTGCCAGCAGTTACTTCGGAAACACCATATATTTT. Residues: CASSYFGNTIYF.